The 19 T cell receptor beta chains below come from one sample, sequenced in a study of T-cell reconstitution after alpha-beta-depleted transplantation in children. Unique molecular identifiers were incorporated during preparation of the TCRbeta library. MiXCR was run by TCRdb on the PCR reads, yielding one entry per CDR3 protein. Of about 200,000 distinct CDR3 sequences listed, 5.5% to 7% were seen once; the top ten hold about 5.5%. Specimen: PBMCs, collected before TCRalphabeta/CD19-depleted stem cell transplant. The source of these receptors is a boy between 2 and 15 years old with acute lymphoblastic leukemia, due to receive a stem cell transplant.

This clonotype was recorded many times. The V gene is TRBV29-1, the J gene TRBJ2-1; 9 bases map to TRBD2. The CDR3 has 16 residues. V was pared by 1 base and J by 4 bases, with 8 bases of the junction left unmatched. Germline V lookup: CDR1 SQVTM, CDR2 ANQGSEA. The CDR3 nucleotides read TGCAGCGTTGAAGGACTAGCGGAAGGAGGTTACAATGAGCAGTTCTTC. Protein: CSVEGLAEGGYNEQFF.

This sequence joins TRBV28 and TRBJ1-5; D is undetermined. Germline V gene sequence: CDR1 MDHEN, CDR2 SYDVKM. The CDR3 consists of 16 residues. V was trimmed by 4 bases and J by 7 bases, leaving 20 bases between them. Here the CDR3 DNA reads TGTGCCAGCAGTTCGCAATATTGGGCAGGCCGGCAGCCCCAGCATTTT. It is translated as CASSSQYWAGRQPQHF.

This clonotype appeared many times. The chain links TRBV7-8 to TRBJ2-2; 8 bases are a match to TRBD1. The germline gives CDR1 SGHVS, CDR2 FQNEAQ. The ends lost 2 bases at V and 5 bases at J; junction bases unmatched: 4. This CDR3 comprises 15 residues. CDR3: CASSLQGAGTGELFF. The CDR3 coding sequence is TGTGCCAGCAGCTTACAGGGGGCAGGGACCGGGGAGCTGTTTTTT.

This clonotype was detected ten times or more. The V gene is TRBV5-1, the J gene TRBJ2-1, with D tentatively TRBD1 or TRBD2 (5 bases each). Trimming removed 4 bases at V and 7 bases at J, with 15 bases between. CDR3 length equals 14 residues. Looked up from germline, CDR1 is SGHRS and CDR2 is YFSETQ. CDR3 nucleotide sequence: TGCGCCAGCAGCACAGGACTGGACTCAAATGAGCAGTTCTTC. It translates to CASSTGLDSNEQFF.

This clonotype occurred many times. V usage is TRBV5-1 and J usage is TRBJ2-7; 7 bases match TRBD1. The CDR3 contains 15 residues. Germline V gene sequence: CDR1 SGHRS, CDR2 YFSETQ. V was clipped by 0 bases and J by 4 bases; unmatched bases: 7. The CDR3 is CASSLVGGSFYEQYF. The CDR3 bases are TGCGCCAGCAGCTTGGTAGGGGGCTCCTTTTACGAGCAGTACTTC.

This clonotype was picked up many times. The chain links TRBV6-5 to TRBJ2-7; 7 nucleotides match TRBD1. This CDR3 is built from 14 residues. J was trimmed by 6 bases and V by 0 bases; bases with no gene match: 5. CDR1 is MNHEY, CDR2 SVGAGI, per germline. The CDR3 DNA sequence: TGTGCCAGCAGTTACTCCTCTGGACAGGCCGAGCAGTACTTC. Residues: CASSYSSGQAEQYF.

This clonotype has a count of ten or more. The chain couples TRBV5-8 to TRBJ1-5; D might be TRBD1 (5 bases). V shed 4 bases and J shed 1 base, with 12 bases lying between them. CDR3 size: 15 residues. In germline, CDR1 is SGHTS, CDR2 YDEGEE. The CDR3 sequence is CASSSPRESNQPQHF. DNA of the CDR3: TGTGCCAGCAGCAGCCCCAGGGAAAGCAATCAGCCCCAGCATTTT.

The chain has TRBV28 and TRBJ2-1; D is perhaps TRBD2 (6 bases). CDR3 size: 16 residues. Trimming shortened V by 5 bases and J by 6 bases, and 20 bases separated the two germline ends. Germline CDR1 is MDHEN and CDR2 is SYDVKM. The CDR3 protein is CASSRSTRSLGNEQFF. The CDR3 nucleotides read TGTGCCAGCAGTCGCTCGACTAGAAGTTTAGGCAATGAGCAGTTCTTC.

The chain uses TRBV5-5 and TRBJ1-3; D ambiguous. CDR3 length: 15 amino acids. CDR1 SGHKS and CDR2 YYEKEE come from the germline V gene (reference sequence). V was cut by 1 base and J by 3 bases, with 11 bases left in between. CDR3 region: CASSLRSGIGNTIYF. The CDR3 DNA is TGTGCCAGCAGCTTGAGAAGCGGGATTGGAAACACCATATATTTT.

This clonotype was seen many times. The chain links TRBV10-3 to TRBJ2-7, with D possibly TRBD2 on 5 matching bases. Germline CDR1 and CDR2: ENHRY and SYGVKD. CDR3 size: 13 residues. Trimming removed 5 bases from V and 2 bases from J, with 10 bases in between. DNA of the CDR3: TGTGCCATCAGTCTAGCCGACGCCTACGAGCAGTACTTC. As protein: CAISLADAYEQYF.

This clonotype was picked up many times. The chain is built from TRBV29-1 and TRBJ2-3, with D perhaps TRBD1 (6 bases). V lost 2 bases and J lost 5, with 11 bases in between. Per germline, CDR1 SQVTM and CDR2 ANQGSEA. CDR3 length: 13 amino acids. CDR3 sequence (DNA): TGCAGCGTTGAACGAGGGGGTGTAGATACGCAGTATTTT. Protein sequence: CSVERGGVDTQYF.

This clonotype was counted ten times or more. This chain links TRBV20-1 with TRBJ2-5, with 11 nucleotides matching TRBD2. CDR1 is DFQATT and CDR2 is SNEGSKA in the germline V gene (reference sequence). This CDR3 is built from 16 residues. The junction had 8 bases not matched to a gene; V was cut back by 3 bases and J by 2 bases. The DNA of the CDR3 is TGCAGTGCTAGGGGCGGGGGACTAGCGGTTCAAGAGACCCAGTACTTC. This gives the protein CSARGGGLAVQETQYF.

The CDR3 spells CSARDRGQNLAKNIQYF. For the CDR3, the DNA is TGCAGTGCCAGGGACAGGGGACAAAACCTAGCCAAAAACATTCAGTACTTC. This sequence joins TRBV20-1 and TRBJ2-4, with 10 bases fitting TRBD1. CDR3 length: 17 residues. V trimming: 6 bases; J trimming: 0 bases; junction bases outside the gene matches: 11. Germline V gene lookup returns CDR1 DFQATT and CDR2 SNEGSKA (reference sequence).

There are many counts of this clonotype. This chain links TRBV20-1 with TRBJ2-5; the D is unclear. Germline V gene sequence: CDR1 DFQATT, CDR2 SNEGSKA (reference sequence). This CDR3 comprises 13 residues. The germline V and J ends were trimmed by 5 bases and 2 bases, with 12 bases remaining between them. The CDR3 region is CSAGKKKQETQYF. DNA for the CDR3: TGCAGTGCTGGGAAAAAGAAGCAAGAGACCCAGTACTTC.

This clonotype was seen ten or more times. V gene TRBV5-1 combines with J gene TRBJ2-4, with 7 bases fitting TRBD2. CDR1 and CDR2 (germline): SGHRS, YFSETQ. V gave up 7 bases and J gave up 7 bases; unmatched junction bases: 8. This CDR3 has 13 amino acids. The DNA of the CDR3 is TGCGCCAGCCGACTAGCTCTGCAGAACATTCAGTACTTC. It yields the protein CASRLALQNIQYF.

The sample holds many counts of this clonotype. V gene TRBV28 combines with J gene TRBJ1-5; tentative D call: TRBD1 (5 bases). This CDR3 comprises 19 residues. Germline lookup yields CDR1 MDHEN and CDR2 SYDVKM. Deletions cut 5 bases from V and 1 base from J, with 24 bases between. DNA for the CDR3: TGTGCCAGCAGTCTGAGGGGCCTCCTGGGGGAGGTGAGCAATCAGCCCCAGCATTTT. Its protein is CASSLRGLLGEVSNQPQHF.

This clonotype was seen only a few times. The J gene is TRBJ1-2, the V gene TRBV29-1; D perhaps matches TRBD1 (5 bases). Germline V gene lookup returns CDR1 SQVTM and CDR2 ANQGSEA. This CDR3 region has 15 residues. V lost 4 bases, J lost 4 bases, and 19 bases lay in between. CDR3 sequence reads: CSVGGGDQGAYGYTF. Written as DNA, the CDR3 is TGCAGCGTTGGTGGGGGGGATCAGGGCGCCTATGGCTACACCTTC.

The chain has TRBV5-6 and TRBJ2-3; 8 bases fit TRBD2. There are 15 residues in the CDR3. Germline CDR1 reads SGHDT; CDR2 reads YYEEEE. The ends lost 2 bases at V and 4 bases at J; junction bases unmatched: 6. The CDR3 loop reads CASSFELADSDTQYF. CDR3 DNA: TGTGCCAGCAGCTTTGAACTAGCGGACTCAGATACGCAGTATTTT.

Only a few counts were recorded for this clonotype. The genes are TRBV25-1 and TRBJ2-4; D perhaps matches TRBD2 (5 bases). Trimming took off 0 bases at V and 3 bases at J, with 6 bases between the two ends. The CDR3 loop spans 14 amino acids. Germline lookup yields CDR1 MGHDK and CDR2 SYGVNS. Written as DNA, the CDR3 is TGTGCCAGCAGTGAATACGGGGTCAAAAACATTCAGTACTTC. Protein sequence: CASSEYGVKNIQYF.